Following are 3 T cell receptor beta chains from one sample sequenced in a study of early T cells in non-severe SARS-CoV-2 infection. TCRdb analysed the 5' RACE reads with MiXCR anew, one entry per CDR3 protein. The sample includes around 98,000 distinct CDR3 sequences, about 11% seen only once; the top ten take around 4.7%. Sequencing used whole blood. The receptors come from an adult who was a healthcare worker with PCR-confirmed SARS-CoV-2 infection or an uninfected control (not recorded which).

CDR3 protein: CSVVTVSGNTIYF. Here the CDR3 DNA reads TGCAGCGTTGTAACAGTCTCTGGAAACACCATATATTTT. The rearrangement joins TRBV29-1 to TRBJ1-3; no reliable D call. Germline CDR1 SQVTM, CDR2 ANQGSEA. CDR3 size: 13 residues. Between the trimmed V and J ends, which lost 4 bases and 0 bases, there was a span of 7 bases.

This clonotype was detected only a few times. This rearrangement joins TRBV19 to TRBJ1-4; 9 nucleotides line up with TRBD1. This CDR3 has 14 residues. Trimming took 9 bases from V and 6 from J; bases not matched to a gene: 8. CDR1 and CDR2 from the germline V gene are LNHDA and SQIVND (reference sequence). For the CDR3, the DNA is TGTGCCAGCAGGAACAGGGGGCGCGATGAAAAACTGTTTTTT. This sequence encodes CASRNRGRDEKLFF.

A few counts support this clonotype. This chain links TRBV3-1 with TRBJ2-3; 8 bases match TRBD1. With V trimmed by 0 bases and J by 4 bases, 6 bases remained unmatched. This CDR3 region has 16 residues. Germline CDR1 LGHDT, CDR2 YNNKEL (reference sequence). CDR3: CASSQEDREWADTQYF. Written as DNA, the CDR3 is TGTGCCAGCAGCCAAGAGGACAGGGAATGGGCAGATACGCAGTATTTT.